The 23 T cell receptor beta chains below come from one sample, sequenced in a study of blood T cell repertoires in COVID-19. Using immunoSEQ multiplex PCR, the repertoire was profiled, and TCRdb retains in-frame clones only, with some absent. The sample lists about 310,000 clones; 70% to 90% were seen once. Input material: PBMCs or T cells enriched from blood (not recorded which). Receptors were obtained from a man in his thirties or forties who had recovered from COVID-19.

The gene calls are TRBV7-2 and TRBJ2-7; D is perhaps TRBD1 (5 bases). The CDR3 runs 14 residues. Germline V CDR1 and CDR2: SGHTA, FQGNSA. With 5 bases removed from V and 4 bases from J, the gap between germline ends came to 15 bases. CDR3 residues: CASSPSRGRYEQYF. In nucleotides, the CDR3 is TGTGCCAGCAGCCCCTCTAGGGGAAGGTACGAGCAGTACTTC.

J is TRBJ1-2 and V is TRBV6-5; D is ambiguous. The germline V gene has CDR1 MNHEY and CDR2 SVGAGI. The V end lost 10 bases, the J end lost 2 bases, and 14 bases lay between the germline ends. The CDR3 runs 13 residues. Written as DNA, the CDR3 is TGTGCCACCAACTCCCCGGTCAACTATGGCTACACCTTC. It encodes CATNSPVNYGYTF.

The gene calls are TRBV4-3 and TRBJ2-7; 9 bases line up with TRBD1. V was clipped by 2 bases and J by 6 bases; unmatched bases: 8. The V gene's germline CDR1 is LGHNA and CDR2 YSLEER. The CDR3 spans 15 residues. This chain's CDR3 is CASSQLIGTGTEQYF. In DNA form, the CDR3 reads TGCGCCAGCAGCCAACTGATAGGGACAGGGACCGAGCAGTACTTC.

The gene calls are TRBV7-9 and TRBJ1-1; TRBD1 matches 10 bases. V gave up 1 base and J gave up 8 bases; unmatched junction bases: 10. Germline-derived CDR1 and CDR2 are SEHNR and FQNEAQ (reference sequence). CDR3 length equals 16 residues. The CDR3 is CASSLVPGQGGSEAFF. As DNA, the CDR3 is TGTGCCAGCAGCTTAGTACCCGGACAGGGGGGTTCCGAAGCTTTCTTT.

V is TRBV5-1 and J is TRBJ2-5, with D possibly TRBD2 on 6 matching bases. V was trimmed by 7 bases and J by 3 bases, leaving 16 bases between them. CDR1 is SGHRS, CDR2 YFSETQ, per germline. CDR3 length equals 14 residues. The CDR3 nucleotides read TGCGCCAGCGTAAGAGGGACGGGAGAAGAGACCCAGTACTTC. Its protein is CASVRGTGEETQYF.

The chain carries TRBV3-1 (or the pseudogene TRBV3-2) and TRBJ1-2; D gene uncertain. The CDR3 has 16 amino acids. The germline V and J ends were trimmed by 3 bases and 4 bases, with 18 bases remaining between them. Per germline, CDR1 LGHDT and CDR2 YNNKEL (reference sequence). The CDR3, as DNA: TGTGCCAGCAGCCACGCGGCAGCCCCAAATATCTATGGCTACACCTTC. It is translated as CASSHAAAPNIYGYTF.

V usage is TRBV7-9 and J usage is TRBJ1-2; TRBD1 matches 9 bases. Trimming took 6 bases from V and 3 from J; bases not matched to a gene: 8. This CDR3 region has 15 residues. Germline lookup yields CDR1 SEHNR and CDR2 FQNEAQ (reference sequence). CDR3: CASREGQGSHYGYTF. DNA for the CDR3: TGTGCCAGCAGAGAAGGACAGGGGTCCCACTATGGCTACACCTTC.

This clone was counted between two and nine times. V and J are TRBV7-9 and TRBJ2-2; D uncertain. The CDR3 consists of 13 residues. The germline V and J ends were trimmed by 3 bases and 1 base, with 3 bases remaining between them. CDR1 SEHNR and CDR2 FQNEAQ come from the germline V gene (reference sequence). CDR3 DNA sequence: TGTGCCAGCAGCTTGCGGAACACCGGGGAGCTGTTTTTT. Translating gives CASSLRNTGELFF.

Here the CDR3 DNA reads TGTGCCAGCAGTTACTCCTCACAGGTAACCTACGAGCAGTACTTC. Translation: CASSYSSQVTYEQYF. The V gene is TRBV6-5, the J gene TRBJ2-7; possibly TRBD1 for D (5 bases). The length of the CDR3 is 15 residues. CDR1 is MNHEY and CDR2 is SVGAGI in the germline V gene. The V end was cut by 0 bases, the J end by 2 bases, with 11 bases between.

The chain uses TRBV10-1 and TRBJ2-1; the match to TRBD2 covers 11 bases. Germline lookup yields CDR1 WNHNN and CDR2 SYGVQD (reference sequence). The CDR3 contains 13 residues. Trimming removed 2 bases from V and 12 bases from J; junction bases left unmatched: 3. CDR3 amino acids: CASSEPGLAGQFF. The DNA of the CDR3 is TGCGCCAGCAGTGAGCCTGGACTAGCGGGGCAGTTCTTC.

This chain uses TRBV19 with TRBJ2-5, with a possible D match to TRBD2 (6 bases). In germline, CDR1 is LNHDA, CDR2 SQIVND (reference sequence). The CDR3 length is 16 residues. Between the trimmed V and J ends, which lost 5 bases and 2 bases, there was a span of 18 bases. The CDR3 here is CASSGGLSGLQETQYF. Written as DNA, the CDR3 is TGTGCCAGTAGTGGCGGACTAAGCGGGTTACAAGAGACCCAGTACTTC.

This sequence joins TRBV6-5 and TRBJ2-4, with a weak D call TRBD1 (6 bases). V was trimmed by 2 bases and J by 6 bases, leaving 11 bases between them. This CDR3 spans 14 amino acids. Germline V CDR1 and CDR2: MNHEY, SVGAGI. As DNA, the CDR3 is TGTGCCAGCAGTTACCGGACAGAGACAAACATTCAGTACTTC. This codes for CASSYRTETNIQYF.

As regards this clone: This sample also contains other DNA sequences that code for the same CDR3. The chain couples TRBV30 to TRBJ1-3, with 10 bases lining up with TRBD1. Germline lookup yields CDR1 GTSNPN and CDR2 SVGIG (reference sequence). CDR3 length equals 14 residues. The trim removed 3 bases at V and 4 bases at J, leaving 3 bases unmatched. CDR3 sequence reads: CAWSPGQGGNTIYF. The CDR3, as DNA: TGTGCCTGGAGCCCGGGACAGGGGGGAAACACCATATATTTT.

The V and J genes are TRBV5-5 and TRBJ2-2; D perhaps matches TRBD1 (6 bases). The CDR3 has 18 residues. V was shortened by 2 bases and J by 5 bases, with 22 bases between the two germline ends. The germline V gene encodes CDR1 SGHKS and CDR2 YYEKEE (reference sequence). The CDR3 nucleotides read TGTGCCAGCAGCTTTACAGGGTGGGAGAGTTTGCGGACCGGGGAGCTGTTTTTT. It encodes CASSFTGWESLRTGELFF. Full variable domain (outside the CDR3, taken from reference TRBV5-5 and TRBJ2-2): DAGVTQSPTHLIKTRGQQVTLRCSPISGHKSVSWYQQVLGQGPQFIFQYYEKEERGRGNFPDRFSARQFPNYSSELNVNALLLGDSALYLCASSFTGWESLRTGELFFGEGSRLTVL.

Here the CDR3 DNA reads TGTGCCAGTAGTGCCGGGACAACGAACACTGAAGCTTTCTTT. Translating gives CASSAGTTNTEAFF. V gene TRBV19 combines with J gene TRBJ1-1, with a possible D match to TRBD1 (6 bases). The V gene's germline CDR1 is LNHDA and CDR2 SQIVND (reference sequence). The CDR3 has 14 residues. Between the trimmed V and J ends, which lost 5 bases and 1 base, there was a span of 11 bases. The full variable domain, completed using reference TRBV19 and TRBJ1-1, is DGGITQSPKYLFRKEGQNVTLSCEQNLNHDAMYWYRQDPGQGLRLIYYSQIVNDFQKGDIAEGYSVSREKKESFPLTVTSAQKNPTAFYLCASSAGTTNTEAFFGQGTRLTVV.

Here the CDR3 reads CASSIDLLGGASWMNTEAFF. The CDR3 region has the DNA TGTGCCAGTAGTATAGATCTACTAGGGGGCGCGAGCTGGATGAACACTGAAGCTTTCTTT. This chain connects TRBV19 to TRBJ1-1; 7 positions match TRBD1. The J segment lost 0 bases and the V segment lost 0 bases, leaving 16 bases of the junction unmatched. Germline V gene lookup returns CDR1 LNHDA and CDR2 SQIVND (reference sequence). The CDR3 runs to 20 residues. Combining the CDR3 with reference TRBV19 and TRBJ1-1 gives the whole variable domain DGGITQSPKYLFRKEGQNVTLSCEQNLNHDAMYWYRQDPGQGLRLIYYSQIVNDFQKGDIAEGYSVSREKKESFPLTVTSAQKNPTAFYLCASSIDLLGGASWMNTEAFFGQGTRLTVV.

This clone has only one observation. V gene TRBV7-2 combines with J gene TRBJ2-7, with TRBD1 matching over 11 bases. Unmatched junction bases numbered 6, after V lost 6 bases and J lost 2 bases. Germline V gene data show CDR1 as SGHTA and CDR2 as FQGNSA. The CDR3 runs to 15 residues. This chain's CDR3 is CASSRTGGPPYEQYF. The CDR3 DNA reads as TGTGCCAGCAGTCGGACAGGGGGCCCACCCTACGAGCAGTACTTC. The full variable domain, with the rest looked up from reference TRBV7-2 and TRBJ2-7, is GAGVSQSPSNKVTEKGKDVELRCDPISGHTALYWYRQSLGQGLEFLIYFQGNSAPDKSGLPSDRFSAERTGGSVSTLTIQRTQQEDSAVYLCASSRTGGPPYEQYFGPGTRLTVT.

This clone was recorded once. This rearrangement joins TRBV21-1 to TRBJ2-1; whether TRBD2, the table's D call, matches the DNA was not checked. TRBV21-1 is deemed a pseudogene. The CDR3 covers 14 residues. The CDR3 here is CASSKGGGARQEFF. CDR3 nucleotide sequence: TGTGCCAGCAGCAAAGGCGGCGGGGCACGGCAGGAGTTCTTC.

This sequence joins TRBV6-1 and TRBJ2-5, with D tentatively TRBD2 (6 bases). The length of the CDR3 is 16 residues. Per germline, CDR1 MNHNS and CDR2 SASEGT. V was pared by 0 bases and J by 4 bases, with 15 bases between. CDR3 DNA: TGTGCCAGCAGTGAAGCGGGTGGGGGGTCCGGAGAGACCCAGTACTTC. Translated, it gives CASSEAGGGSGETQYF.

The chain has TRBV7-2 and TRBJ2-1, with 8 bases aligning to TRBD2. Germline CDR1 reads SGHTA; CDR2 reads FQGNSA. Trimming removed 2 bases from V and 2 bases from J; junction bases left unmatched: 5. The CDR3 runs 16 residues. The CDR3 loop reads CASSLSTGGAYNEQFF. The CDR3 DNA reads as TGTGCCAGCAGCTTATCGACGGGGGGGGCCTACAATGAGCAGTTCTTC.

The chain combines TRBV15 with TRBJ2-7; D unresolved. V was shortened by 0 bases and J by 3 bases, with 9 bases between the two germline ends. CDR1 and CDR2 (germline): LNHNV, YYDKDF (reference sequence). This CDR3 region has 14 residues. Here the CDR3 reads CATSRDRGFYEQYF. The CDR3 DNA reads TGTGCCACCAGCAGAGATCGCGGCTTCTACGAGCAGTACTTC.

The chain joins TRBV5-6 to TRBJ2-2; tentatively, D is TRBD2 (5 bases). The CDR3 runs 13 residues. Trimming pared 5 bases from V and 5 bases from J, leaving 10 bases between. CDR1 and CDR2 (germline): SGHDT, YYEEEE. CDR3 sequence reads: CASSIGVTGELFF. The CDR3 DNA is TGTGCCAGCAGTATCGGGGTTACCGGGGAGCTGTTTTTT.

This sequence joins TRBV12-3 or TRBV12-4 and TRBJ1-1; the D gene is possibly TRBD1 (6 bases). This CDR3 region has 11 residues. V was shortened by 6 bases and J by 4 bases, with 6 bases between the two germline ends. CDR3 bases: TGTGCCAGCAGGACAGGCACTGAAGCTTTCTTT. Translated, it gives CASRTGTEAFF.